A selection of T cell receptor beta chains follows, all from one sample in a study of early T cells in non-severe SARS-CoV-2 infection. A single record per CDR3 protein comes from TCRdb applying MiXCR to the 5' RACE reads. The sample lists roughly 58,000 distinct CDR3 sequences; roughly 11% were seen once. The source material was whole blood. Receptor source: an adult who was a healthcare worker with PCR-confirmed SARS-CoV-2 infection or an uninfected control (not recorded which). CDR3s include the opening cysteine and the closing phenylalanine or tryptophan. The order of the fields is V gene, J gene, D gene, clone size, CDR3 DNA, CDR3 protein. A D gene is named only where the DNA matches it firmly. Size values are once, few and many counts, or a class for expanded clones, and some rows have none.

V gene: TRBV12-3/TRBV12-4
J gene: TRBJ2-3
D gene: TRBD2
clone size: few
CDR3 DNA: TGTGCCAGCACCTTCGGCGGGGGGACTAGGACAGATACGCAGTATTTT
CDR3 protein: CASTFGGGTRTDTQYF

V gene: TRBV20-1
J gene: TRBJ1-2
D gene: .
clone size: few
CDR3 DNA: TGCAGTGCTAGGGAGGGGCAGGGGCCAACCCATGGCTACACCTTC
CDR3 protein: CSAREGQGPTHGYTF

V gene: TRBV9
J gene: TRBJ2-2
D gene: .
clone size: few
CDR3 DNA: TGTGCCAGCAGCGCCCGAGGGGTCCGGGGTGACACCGGGGAGCTGTTTTTT
CDR3 protein: CASSARGVRGDTGELFF

V gene: TRBV5-1
J gene: TRBJ1-5
D gene: .
clone size: many
CDR3 DNA: TGCGCCAGCAGGGGGGACCCTAATCAGCCCCAGCATTTT
CDR3 protein: CASRGDPNQPQHF

V gene: TRBV10-3
J gene: TRBJ2-7
D gene: TRBD2
clone size: many
CDR3 DNA: TGTGCCAGCACTGGTGCCAGCGGGAGATCCTACGAGCAGTACTTC
CDR3 protein: CASTGASGRSYEQYF

V gene: TRBV9
J gene: TRBJ2-3
D gene: TRBD2
clone size: .
CDR3 DNA: TGTGCCAGCAGCGTAGTCTGGGCGGGAGGGGGCCTACAAGATACGCAGTATTTT
CDR3 protein: CASSVVWAGGGLQDTQYF

V gene: TRBV9
J gene: TRBJ2-1
D gene: .
clone size: few
CDR3 DNA: TGTGCCAGCAGCGTAGGCGGTAGCGTCTACAATGAGCAGTTCTTC
CDR3 protein: CASSVGGSVYNEQFF

V gene: TRBV29-1
J gene: TRBJ2-7
D gene: .
clone size: .
CDR3 DNA: TGCAGCGTCGTCGGCCGGAGGTACGAGCAGTACTTC
CDR3 protein: CSVVGRRYEQYF

V gene: TRBV29-1
J gene: TRBJ2-7
D gene: TRBD1
clone size: .
CDR3 DNA: TGCAGCGCTGGGGGACAGGGGAACCTCGAGCAGTACTTC
CDR3 protein: CSAGGQGNLEQYF

V gene: TRBV5-1
J gene: TRBJ2-1
D gene: .
clone size: .
CDR3 DNA: TGCGCCAGCAGCTCTCCGGGACTTATATTCAAAGAGCAGTTCTTC
CDR3 protein: CASSSPGLIFKEQFF

V gene: TRBV28
J gene: TRBJ2-3
D gene: .
clone size: .
CDR3 DNA: TGTGCCAGTAGACAGGGGGCAACTAGCGGGCTCACAGATACGCAGTATTTT
CDR3 protein: CASRQGATSGLTDTQYF

V gene: TRBV7-3
J gene: TRBJ2-7
D gene: TRBD2
clone size: .
CDR3 DNA: TGTGCCAGCAGCCACCTAGCGGGACCCTACGAGCAGTACTTC
CDR3 protein: CASSHLAGPYEQYF

V gene: TRBV28
J gene: TRBJ2-1
D gene: TRBD2
clone size: .
CDR3 DNA: TGTGCCAGCCGACGATCTAGCGGGGTTGTCTACAATGAGCAGTTCTTC
CDR3 protein: CASRRSSGVVYNEQFF

V gene: TRBV29-1
J gene: TRBJ2-7
D gene: .
clone size: .
CDR3 DNA: TGCAGCGTTGAGGGGTCGAGCTCCTACGAGCAGTACTTC
CDR3 protein: CSVEGSSSYEQYF

V gene: TRBV24-1
J gene: TRBJ1-1
D gene: .
clone size: few
CDR3 DNA: TGTGCCACCAGTGGGGGACACGAGAACACTGAAGCTTTCTTT
CDR3 protein: CATSGGHENTEAFF

V gene: TRBV29-1
J gene: TRBJ1-2
D gene: .
clone size: many
CDR3 DNA: TGCAGCGTCGAGGCAGCTAACTATGGCTACACCTTC
CDR3 protein: CSVEAANYGYTF

V gene: TRBV19
J gene: TRBJ2-1
D gene: TRBD2
clone size: .
CDR3 DNA: TGTGCCAGTAGTAGACTAGCGGGAAACTCCTACAATGAGCAGTTCTTC
CDR3 protein: CASSRLAGNSYNEQFF

V gene: TRBV7-9
J gene: TRBJ2-1
D gene: TRBD2
clone size: few
CDR3 DNA: TGTGCCAGCAGCTTAGTCGTGGGACTAGCGGGAGGGTCCTACAATGAGCAGTTCTTC
CDR3 protein: CASSLVVGLAGGSYNEQFF